These 22 T cell receptor beta chains share one sample of origin, sequenced in a study of identical twins. TCRdb analysed the 5' RACE reads with MiXCR anew, one entry per CDR3 protein. The data contain 690,000 or so distinct CDR3 sequences, 8.6% of them seen just once; the ten biggest clones take up 0.75% to 1%. The data also belong to a second study, concerning yellow fever vaccine responses in identical twins.

Input material: PBMCs. These receptor sequences come from a young woman in good health.

This rearrangement joins TRBV20-1 to TRBJ2-7; D call uncertain. Trimming removed 0 bases at V and 1 base at J, with 10 bases between. Germline CDR1 DFQATT, CDR2 SNEGSKA (reference sequence). This CDR3 spans 14 amino acids. The DNA for the CDR3 is TGCAGTGCTAGAGATCGTGCAGTATCCTACGAGCAGTACTTC. Translated, it gives CSARDRAVSYEQYF.

This clonotype was detected only a few times. The CDR3 nucleotides read TGTGCCAGCTCACCACTAAAAGGGACAGGGGTCCATGAGCAGTTCTTC. Translating it yields CASSPLKGTGVHEQFF. The V call is TRBV18, the J call TRBJ2-1; 10 bases agree with TRBD1. Trimming removed 1 base from V and 8 bases from J; junction bases left unmatched: 8. Per germline, CDR1 KGHSH and CDR2 LQKENI. The CDR3 consists of 16 residues.

The table lists this clonotype with many counts. This chain links TRBV4-1 with TRBJ1-4, with TRBD1 matching over 7 bases. Germline V gene sequence: CDR1 MGHRA, CDR2 YSYEKL. The CDR3 spans 15 residues. V lost 2 bases, J lost 8 bases, and 8 bases stayed unmatched. The CDR3 DNA is TGCGCCAGCAGCCAACCAGACAGGGATAAGGAAAAACTGTTTTTT. Translated, it gives CASSQPDRDKEKLFF.

This clonotype has a handful of counts. This chain joins TRBV10-3 and TRBJ1-4, with D uncertain. This CDR3 contains 11 residues. CDR1 and CDR2 (germline): ENHRY, SYGVKD. Trimming removed 9 bases from V and 2 bases from J, with 4 bases in between. This CDR3 reads CAIGTNEKLFF. The CDR3 DNA is TGTGCCATTGGTACTAATGAAAAACTGTTTTTT.

This clonotype has at least ten counts. The gene calls are TRBV12-5 and TRBJ2-1; TRBD1 matches 7 bases. Germline V gives CDR1 LGHNT, CDR2 FRNRAP. This CDR3 comprises 16 residues. The J segment lost 7 bases and the V segment lost 1 base, leaving 10 bases of the junction unmatched. The CDR3 spells CASGLGQGPWVNEQFF. The CDR3 DNA reads as TGTGCTAGTGGTTTGGGACAGGGACCTTGGGTGAATGAGCAGTTCTTC.

This clonotype was picked up a small number of times. This chain joins TRBV2 and TRBJ2-7; no clear D gene. The CDR3 extends over 14 amino acids. CDR1 is SNHLY, CDR2 FYNNEI, per germline. Trimming shortened V by 3 bases and J by 2 bases, and 11 bases separated the two germline ends. CDR3 amino acids: CASSDWSAAYEQYF. The CDR3 nucleotides are TGTGCCAGCAGTGATTGGTCGGCCGCCTACGAGCAGTACTTC.

The V and J genes are TRBV2 and TRBJ2-5, with a possible D match to TRBD2 (5 bases). CDR3 size: 13 residues. V lost 6 bases and J lost 5, with 13 bases in between. Germline loops: CDR1 SNHLY, CDR2 FYNNEI. The CDR3 DNA reads TGTGCCAGCAGGACCATCCCGGGGGAGACCCAGTACTTC. It yields the protein CASRTIPGETQYF.

J is TRBJ2-2 and V is TRBV11-2; TRBD2 might be the D (5 bases). CDR3 size: 15 residues. V gave up 1 base and J gave up 3 bases, with 9 bases separating them. Germline assignment: CDR1 SGHAT and CDR2 FQNNGV. CDR3: CASSLGSSDTGELFF. In DNA, the CDR3 is TGTGCCAGCAGCTTAGGTAGTAGCGACACCGGGGAGCTGTTTTTT.

This clonotype was counted between two and nine times. The CDR3 protein is CASSSPGEVNEQFF. The CDR3 coding sequence is TGTGCCAGCAGTTCTCCCGGGGAGGTCAATGAGCAGTTCTTC. This chain connects TRBV6-5 to TRBJ2-1, with D possibly TRBD2 on 6 matching bases. This CDR3 contains 14 residues. V dropped 4 bases and J dropped 6 bases, with 13 bases sitting between them. In germline, CDR1 is MNHEY, CDR2 SVGAGI.

The sample holds a few counts of this clonotype. V and J are TRBV11-2 and TRBJ2-4, with D unclear. The CDR3 is 18 amino acids. V was cut by 2 bases and J by 0 bases, with 17 bases left in between. CDR1 is SGHAT and CDR2 is FQNNGV in the germline V gene. The CDR3 loop is CASSLWLGLYIAKNIQYF. CDR3 DNA sequence: TGTGCCAGCAGCTTATGGTTAGGCCTGTACATAGCCAAAAACATTCAGTACTTC.

The chain is built from TRBV4-3 and TRBJ2-1; D gene uncertain. This CDR3 region has 16 residues. The germline CDR1 and CDR2 sequences are LGHNA and YSLEER. Trimming took 2 bases from V and 2 from J, leaving 13 bases between them. The CDR3 is CASSQQSGSPYNEQFF. The CDR3 DNA sequence: TGCGCCAGCAGCCAACAGTCCGGAAGCCCCTACAATGAGCAGTTCTTC.

This clonotype was detected only a few times. In DNA, the CDR3 is TGTGCCAGCAGCTTAGCCCTCGGGACAGGTGTTACCGGGGAGCTGTTTTTT. This codes for CASSLALGTGVTGELFF. V gene TRBV7-6 combines with J gene TRBJ2-2; 8 positions match TRBD1. Germline CDR1 is SGHVS and CDR2 is FNYEAQ. The ends lost 0 bases at V and 5 bases at J; junction bases unmatched: 8. CDR3 size: 17 residues. The full variable domain, in which reference TRBV7-6 and TRBJ2-2 provide the parts outside the CDR3, is GAGVSQSPRYKVTKRGQDVALRCDPISGHVSLYWYRQALGQGPEFLTYFNYEAQQDKSGLPNDRFSAERPEGSISTLTIQRTEQRDSAMYRCASSLALGTGVTGELFFGEGSRLTVL.

This clonotype appeared many times. The CDR3 loop reads CSVFGGSASTDTQYF. The CDR3 DNA reads as TGCAGCGTGTTCGGTGGTAGCGCTAGCACAGATACGCAGTATTTT. The chain links TRBV29-1 to TRBJ2-3; tentatively, D is TRBD2 (5 bases). This CDR3 is 15 amino acids long. The germline V gene encodes CDR1 SQVTM and CDR2 ANQGSEA. Deletions cut 6 bases from V and 0 bases from J, with 16 bases between.

This clonotype occurred a few times. This CDR3 reads CASSLSSGLAESVDTQYF. CDR3 sequence (DNA): TGTGCCAGCAGTTTATCCTCGGGACTAGCGGAGTCCGTAGATACGCAGTATTTT. The chain has TRBV27 and TRBJ2-3, with 11 bases lining up with TRBD2. This CDR3 comprises 18 residues. Germline CDR1 MNHEY, CDR2 SMNVEV (reference sequence). Trimming cost V 0 bases and J 5 bases; bases outside gene matches: 10.

This clonotype was found many times. V gene TRBV4-3 combines with J gene TRBJ2-2, with 12 positions matching TRBD2. V gave up 1 base and J gave up 3 bases; unmatched junction bases: 6. The germline CDR1 and CDR2 sequences are LGHNA and YSLEER. The CDR3 sequence is 18 residues long. The CDR3 is CASSQGLGLAGYTGELFF. CDR3 bases: TGCGCCAGCAGCCAAGGCCTAGGACTAGCGGGATACACCGGGGAGCTGTTTTTT.

This clonotype has a count of ten or more. The J gene is TRBJ2-2, the V gene TRBV4-3, with a tentative D call TRBD2 (5 bases). This CDR3 region has 16 residues. V lost 1 base, J lost 6 bases, and 15 bases lay in between. Germline V lookup: CDR1 LGHNA, CDR2 YSLEER. CDR3 sequence: CASSQAPGGEPGELFF. The CDR3 DNA follows: TGCGCCAGCAGCCAAGCCCCTGGTGGGGAGCCCGGGGAGCTGTTTTTT.

The chain combines TRBV7-9 with TRBJ2-2; D is perhaps TRBD1 (6 bases). The CDR3 totals 14 residues. V was shortened by 8 bases and J by 5 bases, with 15 bases between the two germline ends. The germline V gene encodes CDR1 SEHNR and CDR2 FQNEAQ (reference sequence). The CDR3: CASGGLDLTGELFF. In nucleotides, the CDR3 is TGTGCCAGCGGGGGCCTTGACTTAACCGGGGAGCTGTTTTTT.

This clonotype was seen only a few times. The J gene is TRBJ2-3, the V gene TRBV5-1; D is undetermined. This CDR3 region has 14 residues. Germline lookup yields CDR1 SGHRS and CDR2 YFSETQ. The V and J ends lost 7 bases and 4 bases respectively, with 16 bases between them. CDR3 in amino acids: CASGQDGDPDTQYF. DNA for the CDR3: TGCGCCAGCGGGCAGGACGGAGATCCAGATACGCAGTATTTT. Together with reference TRBV5-1 and TRBJ2-3, the CDR3 gives the full variable domain: KAGVTQTPRYLIKTRGQQVTLSCSPISGHRSVSWYQQTPGQGLQFLFEYFSETQRNKGNFPGRFSGRQFSNSRSEMNVSTLELGDSALYLCASGQDGDPDTQYFGPGTRLTVL.

This clonotype has just a few counts. This sequence joins TRBV7-2 and TRBJ2-7, with D hard to call. Trimming took off 7 bases at V and 0 bases at J, with 16 bases between the two ends. The germline CDR1 and CDR2 sequences are SGHTA and FQGNSA. CDR3 length: 15 residues. CDR3 DNA sequence: TGTGCCAGCACCTTTGGTCAACTGGCCTCCTACGAGCAGTACTTC. As protein: CASTFGQLASYEQYF.

The DNA for the CDR3 is TGTGCCATCAGTGAGTCCGAAAAGGATACGCAGTATTTT. The encoded protein is CAISESEKDTQYF. The chain couples TRBV10-3 to TRBJ2-3, with D hard to call. Germline V gene sequence: CDR1 ENHRY, CDR2 SYGVKD. Trimming shortened V by 0 bases and J by 6 bases, and 7 bases separated the two germline ends. The CDR3 spans 13 residues.

In its sample, this clonotype was seen a few times. The rearrangement joins TRBV20-1 to TRBJ1-5, with D uncertain. Germline CDR1 is DFQATT and CDR2 is SNEGSKA (reference sequence). The CDR3 consists of 15 residues. With 0 bases removed from V and 15 bases from J, the gap between germline ends came to 24 bases. CDR3 amino acids: CSAREPPSTVGRVHF. The DNA of the CDR3 is TGCAGTGCTAGAGAACCCCCTTCCACGGTGGGGAGGGTGCATTTT.

The chain employs TRBV27 and TRBJ2-6, with TRBD1 matching 9 bases. CDR3 size: 17 residues. The V gene's germline CDR1 is MNHEY and CDR2 SMNVEV (reference sequence). After removal of 5 bases from V and 2 bases from J, the junction contained 7 bases not matched to a gene. The CDR3 DNA reads TGTGCCAGCAGTGCAGACAGGGGGGACGCTGGGGCCAACGTCCTGACTTTC. It is translated as CASSADRGDAGANVLTF. The whole variable domain, remainder taken from reference TRBV27 and TRBJ2-6, is EAQVTQNPRYLITVTGKKLTVTCSQNMNHEYMSWYRQDPGLGLRQIYYSMNVEVTDKGDVPEGYKVSRKEKRNFPLILESPSPNQTSLYFCASSADRGDAGANVLTFGAGSRLTVL.